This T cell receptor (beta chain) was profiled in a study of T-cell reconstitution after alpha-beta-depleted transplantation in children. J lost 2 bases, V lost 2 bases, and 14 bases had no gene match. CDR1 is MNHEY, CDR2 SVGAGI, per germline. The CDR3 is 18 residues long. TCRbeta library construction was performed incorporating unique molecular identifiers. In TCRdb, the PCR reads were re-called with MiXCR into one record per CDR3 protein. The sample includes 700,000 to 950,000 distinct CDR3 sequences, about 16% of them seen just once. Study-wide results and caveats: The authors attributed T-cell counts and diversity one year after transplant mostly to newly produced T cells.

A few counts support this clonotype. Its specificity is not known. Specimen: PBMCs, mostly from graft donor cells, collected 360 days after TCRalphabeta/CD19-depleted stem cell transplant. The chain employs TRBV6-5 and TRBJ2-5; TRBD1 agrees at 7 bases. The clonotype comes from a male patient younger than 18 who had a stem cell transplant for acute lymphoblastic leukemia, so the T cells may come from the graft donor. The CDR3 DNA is TGTGCCAGCAGTTACGGCTTCCCCGTACAGGGGAATCAAGAGACCCAGTACTTC. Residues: CASSYGFPVQGNQETQYF.